A selection of T cell receptor beta chains follows, all from one sample in a study of spatial heterogeneity in lung cancer. Using its own MiXCR run on the 5' RACE reads, TCRdb lists one record per CDR3 protein. The top ten hold about an eighth of the sample, which has approximately 9,400 distinct CDR3 sequences, around 11% seen once. The sequencing here drew on lung tumor tissue, taken at surgery. The receptors originated from a female donor with early-stage non-small cell lung cancer. The CDR3 runs from the conserved cysteine through the conserved F or W. The order of the fields is D gene, clone size, J gene, V gene, CDR3 protein, CDR3 DNA. A D gene is named only where the DNA matches it firmly. Clone size is shown for a subset of rows, as once, few, many or a class of expanded clone.

D gene: TRBD1; clone size: few; J gene: TRBJ2-7; V gene: TRBV7-2; CDR3 protein: CASSTQGDGEQYF; CDR3 DNA: TGTGCCAGCAGCACACAGGGGGACGGCGAGCAGTACTTC
D gene: NA; clone size: many; J gene: TRBJ2-7; V gene: TRBV18; CDR3 protein: CASSPSIQVSYEQYF; CDR3 DNA: TGTGCCAGCTCACCATCCATTCAGGTATCCTACGAGCAGTACTTC
D gene: NA; clone size: many; J gene: TRBJ2-1; V gene: TRBV4-3; CDR3 protein: CASSQDMWQNEQFF; CDR3 DNA: TGCGCCAGCAGCCAAGATATGTGGCAGAATGAGCAGTTCTTC
D gene: NA; clone size: many; J gene: TRBJ2-3; V gene: TRBV5-1; CDR3 protein: CASRGRPAGPGGQYF; CDR3 DNA: TGCGCCAGCAGGGGACGGCCAGCGGGGCCAGGGGGGCAGTATTTT
D gene: NA; clone size: many; J gene: TRBJ2-7; V gene: TRBV28; CDR3 protein: CASSLGGTESYEQYF; CDR3 DNA: TGTGCCAGCAGTTTAGGGGGGACAGAGAGCTACGAGCAGTACTTC
D gene: TRBD2; clone size: many; J gene: TRBJ2-4; V gene: TRBV18; CDR3 protein: CASSPEAGGIQYF; CDR3 DNA: TGTGCCAGCTCACCGGAAGCGGGGGGCATTCAGTACTTC
D gene: NA; clone size: medium-sized; J gene: TRBJ1-2; V gene: TRBV6-6; CDR3 protein: CASYYEGKGYGYTF; CDR3 DNA: TGTGCCAGCTATTATGAGGGAAAGGGCTATGGCTACACCTTC
D gene: NA; clone size: many; J gene: TRBJ1-2; V gene: TRBV6-5; CDR3 protein: CASTPGSGSYGYTF; CDR3 DNA: TGTGCCAGCACCCCTGGGTCGGGTAGCTATGGCTACACCTTC
D gene: TRBD1; clone size: many; J gene: TRBJ1-2; V gene: TRBV28; CDR3 protein: CASSLGWTGGNYGYTF; CDR3 DNA: TGTGCCAGCAGTTTAGGGTGGACAGGGGGAAACTATGGCTACACCTTC
D gene: TRBD1; clone size: few; J gene: TRBJ2-7; V gene: TRBV20-1; CDR3 protein: CSASRDSSYEQYF; CDR3 DNA: TGCAGTGCTAGTCGGGACAGCTCCTACGAGCAGTACTTC
D gene: TRBD1; clone size: NA; J gene: TRBJ1-1; V gene: TRBV20-1; CDR3 protein: CSAIQGAVKNTEAFF; CDR3 DNA: TGCAGTGCTATTCAGGGGGCGGTTAAAAACACTGAAGCTTTCTTT
D gene: NA; clone size: many; J gene: TRBJ1-5; V gene: TRBV6-1; CDR3 protein: CASSELLGGQPQHF; CDR3 DNA: TGTGCCAGCAGTGAATTGCTAGGCGGACAGCCCCAGCATTTT
D gene: NA; clone size: NA; J gene: TRBJ2-5; V gene: TRBV2; CDR3 protein: CASSSSGQETQYF; CDR3 DNA: NA
D gene: TRBD2; clone size: many; J gene: TRBJ2-3; V gene: TRBV7-9; CDR3 protein: CASSSSGGGGTDTQYF; CDR3 DNA: TGTGCCAGCAGCTCAAGCGGGGGCGGTGGCACAGATACGCAGTATTTT
D gene: TRBD1; clone size: many; J gene: TRBJ1-2; V gene: TRBV7-9; CDR3 protein: CASSRGGDGGYTF; CDR3 DNA: TGTGCCAGCAGCAGAGGGGGCGACGGCGGCTACACCTTC
D gene: NA; clone size: NA; J gene: TRBJ2-3; V gene: TRBV28; CDR3 protein: CASSFSTDTQYF; CDR3 DNA: TGTGCCAGCAGTTTCAGCACAGATACGCAGTATTTT
D gene: NA; clone size: NA; J gene: TRBJ2-5; V gene: TRBV5-5; CDR3 protein: CASSLDRRRETQYF; CDR3 DNA: TGTGCCAGCAGCTTGGACCGCCGCCGGGAGACCCAGTACTTC
D gene: NA; clone size: many; J gene: TRBJ1-2; V gene: TRBV7-2; CDR3 protein: CASSFQGYGYTF; CDR3 DNA: TGTGCCAGCAGCTTCCAGGGCTATGGCTACACCTTC
D gene: TRBD2; clone size: few; J gene: TRBJ2-7; V gene: TRBV29-1; CDR3 protein: CSVGGGLAGSRAYEQYF; CDR3 DNA: TGCAGCGTTGGAGGGGGACTAGCGGGTTCCCGAGCCTACGAGCAGTACTTC
D gene: NA; clone size: medium-sized; J gene: TRBJ2-2; V gene: TRBV7-2; CDR3 protein: CASSLAWGNTGELFF; CDR3 DNA: TGTGCCAGCAGCTTAGCGTGGGGGAACACCGGGGAGCTGTTTTTT
D gene: TRBD1; clone size: NA; J gene: TRBJ1-1; V gene: TRBV11-2; CDR3 protein: CASSSDRDTEAFF; CDR3 DNA: TGTGCCAGCAGCTCGGACAGGGACACTGAAGCTTTCTTT
D gene: NA; clone size: NA; J gene: TRBJ1-2; V gene: TRBV5-1; CDR3 protein: CASSLARTGGYTF; CDR3 DNA: TGCGCCAGCAGCTTGGCTCGCACGGGGGGCTACACCTTC
D gene: NA; clone size: many; J gene: TRBJ2-7; V gene: TRBV6-1; CDR3 protein: CASAGRDRGQYF; CDR3 DNA: TGTGCCAGCGCGGGGCGGGATAGGGGGCAGTACTTC
D gene: TRBD2; clone size: many; J gene: TRBJ2-5; V gene: TRBV4-3; CDR3 protein: CASSQRAGREETQYF; CDR3 DNA: TGCGCCAGCAGCCAACGGGCAGGGAGGGAGGAGACCCAGTACTTC
D gene: TRBD1; clone size: medium-sized; J gene: TRBJ2-3; V gene: TRBV28; CDR3 protein: CASSTNRGLMDTQYF; CDR3 DNA: TGTGCCAGCAGCACTAACAGGGGGCTCATGGATACGCAGTATTTT
D gene: NA; clone size: NA; J gene: TRBJ1-4; V gene: TRBV6-6; CDR3 protein: CASSPDVEKLFF; CDR3 DNA: TGTGCCAGCAGCCCGGATGTTGAAAAACTGTTTTTT
D gene: NA; clone size: medium-sized; J gene: TRBJ2-3; V gene: TRBV7-9; CDR3 protein: CASSRGADTQYF; CDR3 DNA: TGTGCCAGCAGCCGGGGCGCAGATACGCAGTATTTT
D gene: NA; clone size: few; J gene: TRBJ1-2; V gene: TRBV7-8; CDR3 protein: CASSIEGSQGYTF; CDR3 DNA: TGTGCCAGCAGCATAGAGGGCAGTCAAGGCTACACCTTC
D gene: TRBD2; clone size: medium-sized; J gene: TRBJ2-1; V gene: TRBV5-4; CDR3 protein: CASSSPPGLAGRNEQFF; CDR3 DNA: TGTGCCAGCAGCTCGCCCCCGGGACTAGCGGGGAGGAATGAGCAGTTCTTC
D gene: TRBD2; clone size: few; J gene: TRBJ2-1; V gene: TRBV12-3/TRBV12-4; CDR3 protein: CASSLGSGSPTYNEQFF; CDR3 DNA: TGTGCCAGCAGTTTGGGTAGCGGGAGTCCGACCTACAATGAGCAGTTCTTC
D gene: TRBD2; clone size: medium-sized; J gene: TRBJ2-1; V gene: TRBV27; CDR3 protein: CASSSGRGRLAVDNEQFF; CDR3 DNA: TGTGCCAGCAGCTCTGGTCGTGGGAGACTAGCGGTTGACAATGAGCAGTTCTTC
D gene: NA; clone size: many; J gene: TRBJ2-1; V gene: TRBV20-1; CDR3 protein: CSALADLLNEQFF; CDR3 DNA: TGCAGTGCTCTGGCCGACTTACTCAATGAGCAGTTCTTC
D gene: NA; clone size: many; J gene: TRBJ2-1; V gene: TRBV24-1; CDR3 protein: CATSSSANEQFF; CDR3 DNA: TGTGCCACCAGTTCTAGTGCTAATGAGCAGTTCTTC
D gene: NA; clone size: few; J gene: TRBJ2-1; V gene: TRBV5-4; CDR3 protein: CASSLALGGRNEQFF; CDR3 DNA: TGTGCCAGCAGCCTGGCTCTCGGGGGACGAAATGAGCAGTTCTTC
D gene: NA; clone size: medium-sized; J gene: TRBJ2-3; V gene: TRBV7-9; CDR3 protein: CASSHTSGLTTDTQYF; CDR3 DNA: TGTGCCAGCAGCCATACCTCCGGGCTCACCACAGATACGCAGTATTTT
D gene: NA; clone size: NA; J gene: TRBJ1-5; V gene: TRBV6-2/TRBV6-3; CDR3 protein: CASGTRGLHF; CDR3 DNA: TGTGCCAGTGGGACCCGCGGTTTACATTTT
D gene: TRBD2; clone size: NA; J gene: TRBJ2-1; V gene: TRBV20-1; CDR3 protein: CSAGLAGSYNEQFF; CDR3 DNA: TGCAGTGCGGGACTAGCGGGGTCCTACAATGAGCAGTTCTTC
D gene: NA; clone size: NA; J gene: TRBJ1-5; V gene: TRBV29-1; CDR3 protein: CSVRDNHNQPQHF; CDR3 DNA: TGCAGCGTAAGGGACAATCACAATCAGCCCCAGCATTTT
D gene: TRBD1; clone size: NA; J gene: TRBJ2-7; V gene: TRBV15; CDR3 protein: CVTSSPRQGYEQYF; CDR3 DNA: TGTGTCACCAGCAGTCCAAGACAGGGCTACGAGCAGTACTTC
D gene: NA; clone size: NA; J gene: TRBJ2-7; V gene: TRBV7-3; CDR3 protein: CASSSPGGPWHF; CDR3 DNA: TGTGCCAGCAGCTCCCCTGGGGGACCTTGGCACTTC
D gene: NA; clone size: medium-sized; J gene: TRBJ2-7; V gene: TRBV28; CDR3 protein: CASSRRSGAYEQYF; CDR3 DNA: TGTGCCAGCAGCCGGAGGAGTGGCGCCTACGAGCAGTACTTC
D gene: NA; clone size: NA; J gene: TRBJ1-6; V gene: TRBV6-5; CDR3 protein: CASSSGLNSPLHF; CDR3 DNA: TGTGCCAGCAGTTCGGGGCTGAATTCACCCCTCCACTTT
D gene: TRBD1; clone size: once; J gene: TRBJ1-2; V gene: TRBV11-2; CDR3 protein: CASRGTGRDYGYTF; CDR3 DNA: TGTGCCAGCAGAGGGACAGGGAGGGACTATGGCTACACCTTC
D gene: NA; clone size: medium-sized; J gene: TRBJ2-3; V gene: TRBV9; CDR3 protein: CASSVDGLGYTQYF; CDR3 DNA: TGTGCCAGCAGCGTAGATGGGCTAGGTTATACGCAGTATTTT